This T cell receptor (beta chain) was obtained from a study of glioma-infiltrating T cells (dated by TCRdb to 2016 to 2017). In terms of the full investigation: Glioma tissue, non-neoplastic brain tissue and matched peripheral blood mononuclear cells were used as sources from which TCR alpha- and beta-chain repertoires were sequenced. To measure divergence between tissue and blood T-cell populations, each tissue-infiltrating repertoire was compared with the peripheral blood repertoire of the same patient. Three low-grade glioma patients, roughly 8 primary glioblastoma patients, and three non-glioma patients who contributed non-neoplastic brain tissue made up the paired cohort. General study outcomes and caveats: Tissue and blood shared very few CDR3 sequences, a result attributed to high CDR3 diversity and limited sampling. In non-neoplastic patients, VJ-independent divergence between tissue and blood fell below expectation, whereas in all gliomas, and especially in low-grade gliomas, the divergence rose above expectation. Group comparisons were based on small numbers of patients: three non-neoplastic, three low-grade glioma and several glioblastoma patients.

Concerning this clonotype: Its antigen is still unknown. No base quality values were provided; no much bigger clone lies one nucleotide off.

The germline ends are 11 bases apart after V is trimmed by 1 base and J by 1 base. The CDR3 holds 15 amino acids from the cysteine to the phenylalanine. Of all the DNA, just the CDR3 is kept, 45 bases in frame from base 1. TCR alpha and beta CDR3 regions were amplified with the iRepertoire nested amplicon-rescue multiplex PCR (arm-PCR) platform from RNA. The input for one-step reverse transcription and amplification was roughly 85-400 ng of tissue mRNA or PBMC total RNA. Following bead purification, Illumina adapters were added by a secondary multiplex PCR, and libraries between 200 and 400 bp were gel-purified. Internal 6-nucleotide barcodes were carried by the libraries and were used for demultiplexing. Sequencing of the libraries was done on an Illumina MiSeq using 2x220 or 2x250 nucleotide paired-end reads. On the study's bioinformatics: Paired reads were merged using FLASH 1.2.11 and aligned with BWA-MEM to the GRCh37 human genome, and TRA and TRB reads were then extracted. For V and J assignment, an IMGT-derived reference of cassette sequences and CDR3 motifs that included pseudogenes was used. Three-frame translation of reads was performed, and productive CDR3s were defined as those with a C...FGXG motif and no stop codons. A clonotype was defined as a unique combination of a V-J cassette pair and a CDR3 amino acid sequence. Filtering of reads was based on Hamming distance, with the threshold set by the sequence error rate of each sample in mapped regions. Using fastp trimming at Q25 and MiXCR clonotype assembly, TCRdb reanalyzed the public sequencing data and kept in-frame beta chains. CDR3 protein duplicates are merged, each entry listing the most common genes and DNA. Here the V and J calls rest on TCRdb's processing, not on the authors' analysis. The sample table contains over 70,000 distinct CDR3 sequences; only one count was recorded for 23% of them. The ten top clones hold 5.5% to 7.5% of the sample.

Recombination linked TRBV12-3 or TRBV12-4 to TRBJ2-7; TRBD2 is a possible D gene, resting on 6 matching bases. This receptor was taken from a human donor with low-grade glioma or glioblastoma, undergoing nonglioma brain surgery, or in good health (not recorded which). Sequencing input: glioma tissue, nonneoplastic brain tissue, or PBMCs (not recorded which). The CDR3 corresponds to CASSLELARSYEQYF. The nucleotides read TGTGCCAGCAGTTTAGAGCTAGCGCGGTCCTACGAGCAGTACTTC.